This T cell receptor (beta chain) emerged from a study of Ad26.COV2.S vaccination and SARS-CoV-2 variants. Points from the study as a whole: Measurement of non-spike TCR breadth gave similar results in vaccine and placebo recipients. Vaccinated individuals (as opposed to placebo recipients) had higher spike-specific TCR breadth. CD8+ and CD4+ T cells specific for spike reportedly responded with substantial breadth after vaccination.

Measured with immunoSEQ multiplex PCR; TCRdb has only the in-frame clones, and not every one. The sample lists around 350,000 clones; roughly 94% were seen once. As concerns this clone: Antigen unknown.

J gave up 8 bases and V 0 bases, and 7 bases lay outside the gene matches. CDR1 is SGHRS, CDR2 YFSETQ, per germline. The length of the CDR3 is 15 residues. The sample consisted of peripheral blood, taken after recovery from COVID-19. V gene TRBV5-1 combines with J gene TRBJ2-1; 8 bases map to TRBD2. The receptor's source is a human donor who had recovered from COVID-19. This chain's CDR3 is CASSLGRGGPDEQFF. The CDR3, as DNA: TGCGCCAGCAGCTTGGGGCGCGGGGGGCCCGATGAGCAGTTCTTC.